This T cell receptor beta chain derives from a study of Graves' ophthalmopathy and Graves' hyperthyroidism. This clonotype was seen ten or more times. The V gene lost 1 base and the J gene lost 0 bases, with 6 bases spanning the gap. The CDR3 is 14 amino acids. Germline V lookup: CDR1 MNHNS, CDR2 SASEGT. Amplification from RNA transcripts yielded the TCR beta CDR3 regions. HTBI-primed RT-PCR formed the first round, and a multiplex PCR formed the second. TCRdb recomputed calls from the multiplex PCR reads with MiXCR, one row per CDR3 protein. This sample carries 500,000 to 700,000 distinct CDR3 sequences, about a fifth of them seen once, and the ten largest clones take approximately 7%.

Input material: peripheral blood. The clonotype originates from a woman under 30 with stable Graves' hyperthyroidism. Some clones in this sample may be carry-over from other donors' samples. The chain links TRBV6-1 to TRBJ1-1; D uncertain. The CDR3 sequence is CASSEGELNTEAFF. CDR3 DNA: TGTGCCAGCAGTGAAGGGGAGCTGAACACTGAAGCTTTCTTT.